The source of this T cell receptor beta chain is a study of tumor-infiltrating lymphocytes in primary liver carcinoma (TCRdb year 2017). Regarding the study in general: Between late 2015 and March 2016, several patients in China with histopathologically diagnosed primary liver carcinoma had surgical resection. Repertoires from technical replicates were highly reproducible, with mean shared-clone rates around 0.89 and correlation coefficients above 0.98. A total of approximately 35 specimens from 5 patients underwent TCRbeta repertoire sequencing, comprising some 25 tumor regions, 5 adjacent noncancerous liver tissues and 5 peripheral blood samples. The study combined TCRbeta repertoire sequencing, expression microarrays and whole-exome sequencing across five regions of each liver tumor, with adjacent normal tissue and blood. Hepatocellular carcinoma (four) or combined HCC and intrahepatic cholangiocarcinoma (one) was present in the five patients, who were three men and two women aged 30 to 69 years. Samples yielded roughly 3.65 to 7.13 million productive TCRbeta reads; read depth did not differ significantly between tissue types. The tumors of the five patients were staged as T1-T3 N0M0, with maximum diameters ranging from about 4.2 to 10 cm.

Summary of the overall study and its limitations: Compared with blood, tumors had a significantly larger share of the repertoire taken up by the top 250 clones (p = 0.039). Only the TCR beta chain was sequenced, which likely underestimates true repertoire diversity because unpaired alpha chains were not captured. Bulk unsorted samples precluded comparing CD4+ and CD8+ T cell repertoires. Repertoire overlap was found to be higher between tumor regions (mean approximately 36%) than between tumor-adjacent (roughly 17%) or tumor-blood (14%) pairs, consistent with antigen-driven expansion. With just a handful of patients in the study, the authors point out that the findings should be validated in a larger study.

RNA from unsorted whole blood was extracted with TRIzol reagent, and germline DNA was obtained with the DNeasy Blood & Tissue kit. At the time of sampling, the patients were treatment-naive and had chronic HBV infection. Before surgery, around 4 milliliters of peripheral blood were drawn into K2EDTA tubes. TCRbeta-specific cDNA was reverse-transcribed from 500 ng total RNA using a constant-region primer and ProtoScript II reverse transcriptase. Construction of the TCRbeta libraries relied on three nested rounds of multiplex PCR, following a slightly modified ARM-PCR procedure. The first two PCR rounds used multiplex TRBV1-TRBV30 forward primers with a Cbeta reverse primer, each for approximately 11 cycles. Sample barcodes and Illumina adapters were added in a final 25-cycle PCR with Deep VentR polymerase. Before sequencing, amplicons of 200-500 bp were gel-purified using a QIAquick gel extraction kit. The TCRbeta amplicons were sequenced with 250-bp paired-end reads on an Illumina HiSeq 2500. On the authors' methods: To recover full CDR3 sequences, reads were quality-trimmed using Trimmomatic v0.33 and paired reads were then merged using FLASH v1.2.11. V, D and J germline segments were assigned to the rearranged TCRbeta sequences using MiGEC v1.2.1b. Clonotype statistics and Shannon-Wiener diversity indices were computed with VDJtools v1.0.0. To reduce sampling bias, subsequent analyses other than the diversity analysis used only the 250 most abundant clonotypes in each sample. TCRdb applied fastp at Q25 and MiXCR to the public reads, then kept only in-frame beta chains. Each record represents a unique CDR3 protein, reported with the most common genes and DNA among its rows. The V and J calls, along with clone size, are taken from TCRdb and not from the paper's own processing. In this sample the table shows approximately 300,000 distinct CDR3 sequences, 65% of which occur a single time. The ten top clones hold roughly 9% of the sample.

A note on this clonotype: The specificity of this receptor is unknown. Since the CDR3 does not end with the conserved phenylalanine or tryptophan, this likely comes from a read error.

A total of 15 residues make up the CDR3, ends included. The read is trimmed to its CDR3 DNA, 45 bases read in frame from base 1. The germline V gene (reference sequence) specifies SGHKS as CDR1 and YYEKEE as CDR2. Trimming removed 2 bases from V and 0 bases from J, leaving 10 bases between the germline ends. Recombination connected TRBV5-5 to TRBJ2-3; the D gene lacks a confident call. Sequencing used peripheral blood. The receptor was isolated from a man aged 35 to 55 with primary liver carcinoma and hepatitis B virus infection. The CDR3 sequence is CASSFIAASTDTQYL. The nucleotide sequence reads TGTGCCAGCAGCTTTATAGCAGCTAGCACAGATACGCAGTATTTG.